The T cell receptor beta chain under discussion was sequenced for a study of T cell responses to AZD1222 COVID-19 vaccine. Overall study results and limits: Reports say nearly half of spike-specific TCRs go after unmutated variant regions.

V was pared by 0 bases and J by 3 bases, with 6 bases between. Germline values: CDR1 KGHSH, CDR2 LQKENI. The CDR3 consists of 13 residues. Concerning this clone itself: Its target is not known.

Sequencing used immunoSEQ multiplex PCR; TCRdb keeps in-frame clones, though not all of them. The table includes about 270,000 clones, around 92% detected once. The sample consisted of peripheral blood, taken 28 days after the second AZD1222 dose. The sequence was obtained from an adult who received the AZD1222 COVID-19 vaccine. The V call is TRBV18, the J call TRBJ2-7, with D unclear. The CDR3 here is CASSPPSGYEQYF. For the CDR3, the DNA is TGTGCCAGCTCACCACCGTCCGGCTACGAGCAGTACTTC.